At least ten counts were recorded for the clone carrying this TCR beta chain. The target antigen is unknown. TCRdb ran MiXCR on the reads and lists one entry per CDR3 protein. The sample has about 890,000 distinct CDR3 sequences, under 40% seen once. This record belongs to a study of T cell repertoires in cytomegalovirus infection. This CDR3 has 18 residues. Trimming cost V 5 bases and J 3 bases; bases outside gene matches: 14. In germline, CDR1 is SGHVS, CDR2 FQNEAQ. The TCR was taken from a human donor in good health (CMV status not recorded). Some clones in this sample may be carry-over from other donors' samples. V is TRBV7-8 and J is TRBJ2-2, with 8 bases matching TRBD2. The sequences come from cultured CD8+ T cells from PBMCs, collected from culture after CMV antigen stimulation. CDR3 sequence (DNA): TGTGCCAGCAGCCCTCACCGAGTCGGGACTAGGGACACCGGGGAGCTGTTTTTT. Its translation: CASSPHRVGTRDTGELFF.